This T cell receptor beta chain was identified in a study of blood T cell repertoires in COVID-19. Overall study context: The cDNA or gDNA used as material had been derived from T cells, B-cell-depleted T cells, or PBMCs.

In this sample, this clone is medium-sized. This CDR3 is built from 14 residues. Germline V CDR1 and CDR2: SGHDT, YYEEEE. The germline V and J ends were trimmed by 2 bases and 1 base, with 9 bases remaining between them. The authors' processing: Amplifying reference gene primers gave estimates of nucleated cell counts. The data were produced by immunoSEQ multiplex PCR, yet TCRdb's version contains in-frame clones alone and is incomplete. The DNA was the basis for D and trimming; V, J and clone size are from that table. The repertoire includes approximately 220,000 clones, about 84% of them detected once, and 7% to 8.5% sits in the top ten.

This receptor was obtained from a woman between 35 and 50 years old with acute COVID-19. V gene TRBV5-6 combines with J gene TRBJ1-2; possible D gene TRBD1, 6 bases. Sequencing was done on a sample of PBMCs or T cells enriched from blood (not recorded which). The CDR3 DNA sequence: TGTGCCAGCAGCTTAGGACAGCTTAACTATGGCTACACCTTC. Translating gives CASSLGQLNYGYTF.